These 19 T cell receptor beta chains share one sample of origin, sequenced in a study of HIV-infected children after antiretroviral therapy interruption. A 3' RACE protocol on RNA, with unique molecular identifiers, produced the TCR library. TCRdb re-derived calls from the 3' RACE reads in MiXCR, one entry per CDR3 protein. The table records more than 40,000 distinct CDR3 sequences, around 4.5% of them present only once. Treatment specified: PENTA 11 planned treatment interruption arm or continuous ART arm. Sequences were derived from CD45RA+ CD4+ T cells from PBMCs, pooled from several time points, sampled from a donor given antiretroviral therapy, either interrupted or continuous. This sample's subset: naive CD4+ CD45RA+ CD45RO- T cells. These receptor sequences come from a pool of human donors with HIV.

The V call is TRBV11-3, the J call TRBJ2-5; D is unclear. CDR3 length: 13 amino acids. CDR1 SGHNT and CDR2 YENEEA come from the germline V gene. Trimming removed 5 bases from V and 4 bases from J, with 11 bases in between. Written as DNA, the CDR3 is TGTGCCAGCAGCCCCCCACCTAGAGAGACCCAGTACTTC. It translates to CASSPPPRETQYF.

This sequence joins TRBV18 and TRBJ1-3; TRBD1 matches at 11 bases. V shed 5 bases and J 4 bases; nucleotides not matched to a gene: 7. This CDR3 has 16 amino acids. The germline V gene has CDR1 KGHSH and CDR2 LQKENI. The CDR3 DNA sequence: TGTGCCAGCTCAAGAGGACAGGGGGCGTCCGGAAACACCATATATTTT. Translated: CASSRGQGASGNTIYF.

This clonotype showed up many times. V gene TRBV2 combines with J gene TRBJ2-7; 14 bases map to TRBD2. Germline V gene data show CDR1 as SNHLY and CDR2 as FYNNEI. Unmatched junction bases numbered 6, after V lost 6 bases and J lost 5 bases. The CDR3 has 15 residues. CDR3: CASRNGLAGGHEQYF. Here the CDR3 DNA reads TGTGCCAGCAGAAACGGACTAGCGGGGGGCCACGAGCAGTACTTC.

A few counts support this clonotype. The V and J genes are TRBV6-2 or TRBV6-3 and TRBJ2-1; D is ambiguous. V was pared by 11 bases and J by 2 bases, with 13 bases between. The CDR3 loop spans 13 amino acids. The germline V gene has CDR1 MNHEY and CDR2 SVGEGT. The DNA of the CDR3 is TGTGCCGGAAGGACGGCTGCCTACAATGAGCAGTTCTTC. Amino acid sequence: CAGRTAAYNEQFF.

The chain employs TRBV28 and TRBJ1-2, with D hard to call. Trimming removed 1 base from V and 9 bases from J, with 15 bases in between. In germline, CDR1 is MDHEN, CDR2 SYDVKM. The CDR3 runs to 14 residues. The CDR3: CASSLFAAPYSYTF. The DNA for the CDR3 is TGTGCCAGCAGTTTATTTGCCGCCCCTTATAGCTACACCTTC.

Details on this clonotype: This may come from a read error, since a much larger clone is one base off. The chain uses TRBV11-3 and TRBJ2-1; no firm D call. The CDR3 contains 13 residues. The germline V and J ends were trimmed by 4 bases and 4 bases, with 8 bases remaining between them. From germline, CDR1 is SGHNT and CDR2 YENEEA. The CDR3 loop reads CASSSEIYNEQFF. CDR3 DNA: TGTGCCAGCAGCTCGGAGATTTACAATGAGCAGTTCTTC.

This rearrangement joins TRBV5-1 to TRBJ1-1; TRBD1 matches at 7 bases. CDR3 length: 15 amino acids. Germline-derived CDR1 and CDR2 are SGHRS and YFSETQ. The ends lost 4 bases at V and 1 base at J; junction bases unmatched: 7. The CDR3 protein is CASSQGDGGNTEAFF. The CDR3 DNA sequence: TGCGCCAGCAGCCAGGGGGACGGAGGGAACACTGAAGCTTTCTTT.

The chain joins TRBV7-2 to TRBJ2-6; no clear D gene. CDR1 is SGHTA and CDR2 is FQGNSA in the germline V gene. Deletions cut 5 bases from V and 0 bases from J, with 8 bases between. This CDR3 comprises 15 residues. CDR3 DNA sequence: TGTGCCAGCAGCATAGGCGGCTCTGGGGCCAACGTCCTGACTTTC. This sequence encodes CASSIGGSGANVLTF.

This clonotype was found many times. This sequence joins TRBV20-1 and TRBJ2-1; TRBD2 aligns across 11 bases. CDR1 is DFQATT and CDR2 is SNEGSKA in the germline V gene (reference sequence). The CDR3 length is 14 residues. The V and J ends lost 5 bases and 10 bases, in that order; junction bases with no gene match: 10. The CDR3: CSALAGGVSEEQFF. Written as DNA, the CDR3 is TGCAGTGCTCTAGCGGGGGGAGTCTCTGAAGAGCAGTTCTTC.

The sample holds a few counts of this clonotype. The chain joins TRBV19 to TRBJ2-1, with TRBD2 identical over 7 bases. This CDR3 region has 11 residues. Germline trimming cut 6 bases from V and 13 bases from J; bases unmatched to any gene: 6. Germline CDR1 and CDR2: LNHDA and SQIVND (reference sequence). The CDR3 region has the DNA TGTGCCAGTAGCCAGGGAGGGACCCAGTTCTTC. It specifies CASSQGGTQFF. The full variable domain, with the rest looked up from reference TRBV19 and TRBJ2-1, is DGGITQSPKYLFRKEGQNVTLSCEQNLNHDAMYWYRQDPGQGLRLIYYSQIVNDFQKGDIAEGYSVSREKKESFPLTVTSAQKNPTAFYLCASSQGGTQFFGPGTRLTVL.

This clonotype was seen repeatedly, ten times or more. The chain has TRBV7-2 and TRBJ2-1; D is ambiguous. Per the germline V gene, CDR1 is SGHTA and CDR2 is FQGNSA. V lost 5 bases and J 6 bases, leaving 8 bases between the germline ends. The CDR3 extends over 12 amino acids. CDR3 residues: CASSMRSNEQFF. The CDR3 nucleotides are TGTGCCAGCAGCATGAGAAGCAATGAGCAGTTCTTC.

The CDR3: CAIKGQVNTEAFF. The CDR3 DNA follows: TGTGCCATCAAAGGACAGGTGAACACTGAAGCTTTCTTT. V usage is TRBV10-3 and J usage is TRBJ1-1; 7 bases align to TRBD1. The germline CDR1 and CDR2 sequences are ENHRY and SYGVKD. CDR3 size: 13 residues. V shed 7 bases, J shed 0 bases, and the junction held 2 bases outside the gene matches.

This clonotype was recorded a few times. V gene TRBV3-1 combines with J gene TRBJ2-1; D tentatively fits TRBD1 or TRBD2 (6 bases each). Trimming took off 2 bases at V and 7 bases at J, with 15 bases between the two ends. Germline-derived CDR1 and CDR2 are LGHDT and YNNKEL (reference sequence). The CDR3 totals 15 residues. Here the CDR3 DNA reads TGTGCCAGCAGCCAAAGGGGGGCGGGTAGGAATGAGCAGTTCTTC. Protein product: CASSQRGAGRNEQFF.

This clonotype was detected ten times or more. The rearrangement joins TRBV3-1 to TRBJ2-7; D possibly corresponds to TRBD2 (5 bases). Deletions cut 3 bases from V and 5 bases from J, with 14 bases between. This CDR3 spans 14 amino acids. The germline CDR1 and CDR2 sequences are LGHDT and YNNKEL (reference sequence). In DNA form, the CDR3 reads TGTGCCAGCAGCCACTCGAGTTCCGGGAACGAGCAGTACTTC. This translates into CASSHSSSGNEQYF.

The table lists this clonotype with many counts. The V and J genes are TRBV19 and TRBJ2-1; possible D gene TRBD2, 6 bases. Germline CDR1 LNHDA, CDR2 SQIVND (reference sequence). The length of the CDR3 is 15 residues. V lost 7 bases to trimming and J lost 2 bases, with 15 bases between them. DNA for the CDR3: TGTGCCAGTACTCCGGGACTTCCTACCTACAATGAGCAGTTCTTC. This codes for CASTPGLPTYNEQFF.

This clonotype was detected many times. The chain has TRBV2 and TRBJ2-3, with 9 bases that match TRBD2. The CDR3 covers 17 residues. With V trimmed by 1 base and J by 2 bases, 7 bases remained unmatched. Germline-derived CDR1 and CDR2 are SNHLY and FYNNEI. The CDR3 loop reads CASSEVTLAGDTDTQYF. The CDR3, as DNA: TGTGCCAGCAGTGAAGTCACACTAGCGGGCGACACAGATACGCAGTATTTT.

In this sample, this clonotype turned up many times. This sequence joins TRBV2 and TRBJ2-7, with D unresolved. CDR1 is SNHLY, CDR2 FYNNEI, per germline. Trimming pared 6 bases from V and 0 bases from J, leaving 12 bases between. This CDR3 spans 14 amino acids. The CDR3 nucleotides read TGTGCCAGCAGACCCGATACAGCCTCCTACGAGCAGTACTTC. This codes for CASRPDTASYEQYF.

The CDR3 nucleotides read TGTGCCAGCAGTTTGCCGCGGACACCTAATCAGCCCCAGCATTTT. This translates into CASSLPRTPNQPQHF. J is TRBJ1-5 and V is TRBV28; D perhaps matches TRBD1 (5 bases). CDR3 size: 15 residues. Per germline, CDR1 MDHEN and CDR2 SYDVKM. Trimming shortened V by 3 bases and J by 4 bases, and 13 bases separated the two germline ends.

This clonotype was found many times. The chain joins TRBV24-1 to TRBJ2-1; D ambiguous. Trimming left V 3 bases short and J 3 bases short, with 11 bases between. Germline V gene data show CDR1 as KGHDR and CDR2 as SFDVKD. The CDR3 covers 15 residues. In nucleotides, the CDR3 is TGTGCCACCAGTGATAAATTGCCCAACTACAATGAGCAGTTCTTC. Translating gives CATSDKLPNYNEQFF.